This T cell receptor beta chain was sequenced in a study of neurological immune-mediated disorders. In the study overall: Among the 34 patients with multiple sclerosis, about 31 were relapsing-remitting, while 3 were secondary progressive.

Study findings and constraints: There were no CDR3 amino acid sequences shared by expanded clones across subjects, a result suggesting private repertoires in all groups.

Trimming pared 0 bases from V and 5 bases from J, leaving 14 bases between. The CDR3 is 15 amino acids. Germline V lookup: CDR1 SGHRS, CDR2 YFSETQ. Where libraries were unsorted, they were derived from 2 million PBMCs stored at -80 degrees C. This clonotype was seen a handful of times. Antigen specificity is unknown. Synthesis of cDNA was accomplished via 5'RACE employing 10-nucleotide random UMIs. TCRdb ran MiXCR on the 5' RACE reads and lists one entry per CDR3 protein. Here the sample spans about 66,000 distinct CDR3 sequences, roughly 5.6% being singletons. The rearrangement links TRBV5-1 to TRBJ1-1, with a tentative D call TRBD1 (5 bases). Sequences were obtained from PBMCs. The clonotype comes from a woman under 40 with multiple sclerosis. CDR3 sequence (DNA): TGCGCCAGCAGCTTGGATGTAGGGGTGGAGACTGAAGCTTTCTTT. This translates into CASSLDVGVETEAFF.